The 29 T cell receptor beta chains listed next were all sequenced from one sample in a study of shared clonotypes between healthy human individuals. The naive CD8 subset, CD45RO-negative cells positively selected for CCR7, excluded terminally differentiated effector memory CD45RA+ cells. Profiled with immunoSEQ multiplex PCR; TCRdb holds only in-frame clones, not every one. Of roughly 550,000 clones listed, around 95% are singletons. The sample was naive CD8+ T cells sorted from blood. The receptor set was obtained from a woman in her 30s in good health.

The chain couples TRBV9 to TRBJ1-1; 8 nucleotides line up with TRBD1. Germline V gene data show CDR1 as SGDLS and CDR2 as YYNGEE. The CDR3 runs to 14 residues. Trimming took 0 bases from V and 6 from J; bases not matched to a gene: 4. The CDR3 nucleotides are TGTGCCAGCAGCGTAGGAGGGACAGGCTCTGAAGCTTTCTTT. It yields the protein CASSVGGTGSEAFF.

This clone has only a few counts. This chain links TRBV30 with TRBJ2-1; TRBD2 matches at 8 bases. Losses at the gene ends were 2 bases for V and 5 bases for J; bases not matched to a gene: 11. Germline assignment: CDR1 GTSNPN and CDR2 SVGIG (reference sequence). The CDR3 consists of 16 residues. The CDR3 nucleotides read TGTGCCTGGAGTACAGGAAGCGGGAGAATGGACAATGAGCAGTTCTTC. The encoded protein is CAWSTGSGRMDNEQFF.

The chain recombines TRBV19 with TRBJ2-7; possible D gene TRBD2, 5 bases. The germline V gene encodes CDR1 LNHDA and CDR2 SQIVND (reference sequence). The CDR3 has 17 amino acids. V was clipped by 3 bases and J by 5 bases, with 23 bases between them. CDR3 nucleotides: TGTGCCAGTAGTATGGGCCCCTCCGGGATCAGCCGTAACGAGCAGTACTTC. This encodes CASSMGPSGISRNEQYF.

V and J are TRBV10-1 and TRBJ2-7, with D perhaps assigned TRBD1 or TRBD2 (5 bases each). V was shortened by 4 bases and J by 2 bases, with 9 bases between the two germline ends. The CDR3 extends over 13 amino acids. Germline V gene sequence: CDR1 WNHNN, CDR2 SYGVQD (reference sequence). CDR3 nucleotides: TGCGCCAGCAGTGTTGGGGGTACCTACGAGCAGTACTTC. It is translated as CASSVGGTYEQYF.

The chain couples TRBV27 to TRBJ1-2; unclear D gene. V was clipped by 0 bases and J by 6 bases, with 8 bases between them. This CDR3 spans 13 amino acids. The germline V gene encodes CDR1 MNHEY and CDR2 SMNVEV (reference sequence). Here the CDR3 DNA reads TGTGCCAGCAGTTTATCGGGGTACAATGGCTACACCTTC. It encodes CASSLSGYNGYTF.

With respect to this clone: At the DNA level, this CDR3 is encoded by other sequences in the same sample as well. The rearrangement links TRBV27 to TRBJ1-3; no clear D. The germline V gene encodes CDR1 MNHEY and CDR2 SMNVEV (reference sequence). Trimming took 2 bases from V and 0 from J, leaving 5 bases between them. This CDR3 is built from 14 residues. CDR3 amino acids: CASSLGVSGNTIYF. In nucleotides, the CDR3 is TGTGCCAGCAGTTTAGGAGTCTCTGGAAACACCATATATTTT.

J is TRBJ1-2 and V is TRBV18; TRBD1 might be the D (6 bases). The CDR3 length is 16 residues. With 3 bases removed from V and 3 bases from J, the gap between germline ends came to 17 bases. The germline CDR1 and CDR2 sequences are KGHSH and LQKENI. CDR3 amino acids: CASSPNRGQSHYGYTF. In DNA form, the CDR3 reads TGTGCCAGCTCACCTAACCGCGGACAGTCTCACTATGGCTACACCTTC.

This chain joins TRBV10-3 and TRBJ1-3, with TRBD1 matching 7 bases. CDR1 ENHRY and CDR2 SYGVKD come from the germline V gene. This CDR3 has 13 residues. Trimming took 6 bases from V and 3 from J; bases not matched to a gene: 2. CDR3 coding DNA: TGTGCCATCAGACGGGACAGTGGAAACACCATATATTTT. It yields the protein CAIRRDSGNTIYF.

As concerns this clone: Compared with germline, one end of the junction differs, possibly owing to a read error. The chain uses TRBV28 and TRBJ1-4, with D hard to call. Germline lookup yields CDR1 MDHEN and CDR2 SYDVKM. The CDR3 consists of 14 residues. The CDR3 DNA follows: TGTGCCAGCTGTTTCCATGCAACTAATGAAAAACTGTTTTTT. Protein sequence: CASCFHATNEKLFF.

The rearrangement links TRBV5-1 to TRBJ1-1, with TRBD1 as a possible D gene (5 bases). V was clipped by 1 base and J by 0 bases, with 16 bases between them. This CDR3 comprises 17 residues. Per germline, CDR1 SGHRS and CDR2 YFSETQ. The CDR3 DNA is TGCGCCAGCAGCTTGTCCTCCGGGGTAGGGGTGAACACTGAAGCTTTCTTT. This encodes CASSLSSGVGVNTEAFF.

This chain connects TRBV5-6 to TRBJ2-5; 8 bases line up with TRBD1. The CDR3 runs 19 residues. The V and J ends lost 6 bases and 0 bases, in that order; junction bases with no gene match: 19. CDR1 and CDR2 from the germline V gene are SGHDT and YYEEEE. The CDR3 DNA follows: TGTGCCAGCACCTTCCCCGGACAGGGCAGTCGAAGGTACCAAGAGACCCAGTACTTC. Protein sequence: CASTFPGQGSRRYQETQYF. Supplemented by reference TRBV5-6 and TRBJ2-5, the full variable domain reads DAGVTQSPTHLIKTRGQQVTLRCSPKSGHDTVSWYQQALGQGPQFIFQYYEEEERQRGNFPDRFSGHQFPNYSSELNVNALLLGDSALYLCASTFPGQGSRRYQETQYFGPGTRLLVL.

The chain links TRBV7-8 to TRBJ1-5, with D hard to call. Trimming shortened V by 2 bases and J by 0 bases, and 14 bases separated the two germline ends. The CDR3 has 17 residues. Germline CDR1 reads SGHVS; CDR2 reads FQNEAQ. CDR3 in DNA: TGTGCCAGCAGCTTATCGAGATTGGGATATAGCAATCAGCCCCAGCATTTT. Protein sequence: CASSLSRLGYSNQPQHF.

The chain is built from TRBV9 and TRBJ2-7; D might be TRBD2 (7 bases). Trimming removed 0 bases from V and 5 bases from J, with 15 bases in between. CDR3 length: 15 residues. Germline CDR1 reads SGDLS; CDR2 reads YYNGEE. The CDR3 coding sequence is TGTGCCAGCAGCGTAGTCGGGGGGCAATACGACGAGCAGTACTTC. Translating gives CASSVVGGQYDEQYF.

The rearrangement joins TRBV15 to TRBJ2-5, with TRBD1 matching 7 bases. The J call is uncertain, as TRBJ2-7 better fits the DNA end. Germline CDR1 is LNHNV and CDR2 is YYDKDF (reference sequence). This CDR3 spans 19 amino acids. CDR3 amino acids: CATSREVGSGGDLVYEQYF. CDR3 nucleotide sequence: TGTGCCACCAGCAGAGAAGTGGGGTCAGGGGGAGACCTTGTCTACGAGCAGTACTTC.

This clone was counted once. The chain recombines TRBV7-9 with TRBJ2-1, with a possible D match to TRBD2 (5 bases). V gave up 6 bases and J gave up 5 bases, with 8 bases separating them. Per the germline V gene, CDR1 is SEHNR and CDR2 is FQNEAQ (reference sequence). This CDR3 contains 12 residues. The CDR3 DNA reads as TGTGCCAGCAGGGGAGCAAACAATGAGCAGTTCTTC. It translates to CASRGANNEQFF. Filled out from reference TRBV7-9 and TRBJ2-1, the complete variable domain reads DTGVSQNPRHKITKRGQNVTFRCDPISEHNRLYWYRQTLGQGPEFLTYFQNEAQLEKSRLLSDRFSAERPKGSFSTLEIQRTEQGDSAMYLCASRGANNEQFFGPGTRLTVL.

In its sample, this clone was seen once. The rearrangement links TRBV6-6 to TRBJ2-3; the match to TRBD2 covers 7 bases. This CDR3 has 13 amino acids. Germline CDR1 MNHNY, CDR2 SVGAGI (reference sequence). J lost 3 bases, V lost 6 bases, and 3 bases had no gene match. The CDR3 region has the DNA TGTGCCAGCAGCCCCGGGAGGACAGATACGCAGTATTTT. Translating gives CASSPGRTDTQYF.

The rearrangement joins TRBV9 to TRBJ1-2, with 9 nucleotides matching TRBD1. This CDR3 contains 15 residues. Trimming at V came to 3 bases and at J to 0 bases, leaving 3 bases not matched to a gene. Germline CDR1 reads SGDLS; CDR2 reads YYNGEE. The CDR3 spells CASSGYRGPNYGYTF. CDR3 coding DNA: TGTGCCAGCAGCGGATACAGGGGGCCTAACTATGGCTACACCTTC.

This CDR3 is CASSTTGDEAFF. CDR3 sequence (DNA): TGTGCCAGCAGCACAACAGGGGATGAAGCTTTCTTT. The chain links TRBV28 to TRBJ1-1; 7 bases map to TRBD1. The V segment lost 6 bases and the J segment 7 bases; nucleotides outside the gene matches: 5. Germline CDR1 reads MDHEN; CDR2 reads SYDVKM. The CDR3 totals 12 residues.

The rearrangement joins TRBV28 to TRBJ1-2; D is unresolved. Germline loops: CDR1 MDHEN, CDR2 SYDVKM. This CDR3 comprises 15 residues. V lost 3 bases to trimming and J lost 6 bases, with 17 bases between them. The CDR3 loop is CASSFPQDVVNGYTF. CDR3 nucleotide sequence: TGTGCCAGCAGTTTCCCGCAGGACGTAGTGAATGGCTACACCTTC.

There are a few counts of this clone. The chain is built from TRBV7-2 and TRBJ2-3, with D possibly matching TRBD2 (5 bases). Trimming took 5 bases from V and 1 from J, leaving 10 bases between them. The CDR3 has 14 residues. Germline V gives CDR1 SGHTA, CDR2 FQGNSA. For the CDR3, the DNA is TGTGCCAGCAGCACCTGGACTCGCACAGATACGCAGTATTTT. Translating gives CASSTWTRTDTQYF. Combining the CDR3 with reference TRBV7-2 and TRBJ2-3 gives the whole variable domain GAGVSQSPSNKVTEKGKDVELRCDPISGHTALYWYRQSLGQGLEFLIYFQGNSAPDKSGLPSDRFSAERTGGSVSTLTIQRTQQEDSAVYLCASSTWTRTDTQYFGPGTRLTVL.

The gene calls are TRBV11-2 and TRBJ2-4; 12 nucleotides agree with TRBD2. V was pared by 5 bases and J by 6 bases, with 8 bases of the junction left unmatched. Germline CDR1 SGHAT, CDR2 FQNNGV. This CDR3 spans 16 amino acids. The DNA for the CDR3 is TGTGCCAGCAGCCCCAGGACTAGCGGGAAGATAAACATTCAGTACTTC. Its protein is CASSPRTSGKINIQYF.

This chain uses TRBV25-1 with TRBJ2-1, with a weak D call TRBD2 (5 bases). Deletions cut 1 base from V and 0 bases from J, with 13 bases between. Germline CDR1 and CDR2: MGHDK and SYGVNS. The CDR3 totals 17 residues. The CDR3 protein is CASSEFEGIFSYNEQFF. The CDR3 DNA follows: TGTGCCAGCAGTGAATTTGAGGGCATCTTCTCCTACAATGAGCAGTTCTTC.

This clone appeared a single time. The chain joins TRBV7-9 to TRBJ2-6; the match to TRBD1 covers 10 bases. Trimming removed 4 bases from V and 0 bases from J; junction bases left unmatched: 6. Germline V gene sequence: CDR1 SEHNR, CDR2 FQNEAQ (reference sequence). The CDR3 is 18 amino acids. DNA for the CDR3: TGTGCCAGCAGCTCCTTGACAGGGGGCTTCTCTGGGGCCAACGTCCTGACTTTC. Its translation is CASSSLTGGFSGANVLTF.

The chain carries TRBV19 and TRBJ2-3, with D unresolved. This CDR3 region has 12 residues. Trimming took 5 bases from V and 4 from J, leaving 7 bases between them. Germline CDR1 LNHDA, CDR2 SQIVND (reference sequence). In nucleotides, the CDR3 is TGTGCCAGTAGTTTCGGTCCAGATACGCAGTATTTT. This gives the protein CASSFGPDTQYF. Full variable domain (missing parts from reference TRBV19 and TRBJ2-3): DGGITQSPKYLFRKEGQNVTLSCEQNLNHDAMYWYRQDPGQGLRLIYYSQIVNDFQKGDIAEGYSVSREKKESFPLTVTSAQKNPTAFYLCASSFGPDTQYFGPGTRLTVL.

The chain joins TRBV27 to TRBJ1-5, with a tentative D call TRBD1 (5 bases). V was cut by 4 bases and J by 0 bases, with 16 bases left in between. The CDR3 runs to 17 residues. Germline CDR1 reads MNHEY; CDR2 reads SMNVEV (reference sequence). CDR3 sequence: CASSSGGAAYSNQPQHF. CDR3 nucleotide sequence: TGTGCCAGCAGTTCGGGAGGGGCGGCTTATAGCAATCAGCCCCAGCATTTT.

This clone was seen a few times. V gene TRBV5-1 combines with J gene TRBJ1-1; D gene ambiguous. The CDR3 contains 12 residues. CDR1 and CDR2 (germline): SGHRS, YFSETQ. V was cut by 3 bases and J by 1 base, with 4 bases left in between. DNA of the CDR3: TGCGCCAGCAGCTACAGGAACACTGAAGCTTTCTTT. Amino acid sequence: CASSYRNTEAFF.

The chain recombines TRBV2 with TRBJ2-1; D is possibly TRBD1 or TRBD2 (5 bases each). The CDR3 loop spans 14 amino acids. V dropped 8 bases and J dropped 9 bases, with 20 bases sitting between them. The germline V gene has CDR1 SNHLY and CDR2 FYNNEI. CDR3 protein: CASRDPGERSEQFF. CDR3 bases: TGTGCCAGCCGGGACCCCGGGGAGAGGAGTGAGCAGTTCTTC.

The chain employs TRBV7-9 and TRBJ2-7, with D possibly matching TRBD2 (6 bases). The CDR3 runs 14 residues. Trimming cost V 5 bases and J 7 bases, with 18 bases left between them. Looked up from germline, CDR1 is SEHNR and CDR2 is FQNEAQ (reference sequence). The CDR3 DNA is TGTGCCAGCAGCCCGGGGACTTCTTCAAGGGAGCAGTACTTC. Protein product: CASSPGTSSREQYF.

CDR3 coding DNA: TGTGCCAGCAGCAAAGCGGACGGGGGACAGGGGGCATCAGATACGCAGTATTTT. Its protein is CASSKADGGQGASDTQYF. The chain joins TRBV21-1 to TRBJ2-3; the DNA was not compared with TRBD1, the D call given in the table. TRBV21-1 is termed a pseudogene. The CDR3 contains 18 residues.